Presented here are 22 T cell receptor beta chains from one specimen sequenced in a study of type 1 and type 2 diabetes patients. The PCR template was genomic DNA. Amplification of the beta chain CDR3 used 30 forward and 13 reverse multiplex primers. Each CDR3 protein is one row after TCRdb ran MiXCR on the multiplex PCR reads. Among more than 250,000 distinct CDR3 sequences listed, roughly 44% were seen once. The source material was peripheral blood mononuclear cells (PBMCs). These receptors came from a young man with type 2 diabetes.

The J gene is TRBJ1-1, the V gene TRBV20-1; no definite D call. V lost 0 bases and J lost 5, with 10 bases in between. Germline CDR1 reads DFQATT; CDR2 reads SNEGSKA (reference sequence). CDR3 length: 13 residues. In DNA form, the CDR3 reads TGCAGTGCTAGAGATGTGGGAAGGACTGAAGCTTTCTTT. Amino acid sequence: CSARDVGRTEAFF.

V is TRBV11-2 and J is TRBJ1-1; a weak D match, TRBD1 (5 bases). The CDR3 has 13 residues. Germline lookup yields CDR1 SGHAT and CDR2 FQNNGV. V shed 8 bases and J shed 1 base, with 11 bases lying between them. The CDR3 DNA is TGTGCCAGCGGGACGGCGGAGAACACTGAAGCTTTCTTT. Residues: CASGTAENTEAFF.

This clonotype was recorded a few times. This sequence joins TRBV20-1 and TRBJ2-2; TRBD2 might be the D (5 bases). The germline gives CDR1 DFQATT, CDR2 SNEGSKA (reference sequence). This CDR3 region has 14 residues. V gave up 6 bases and J gave up 6 bases, with 17 bases separating them. CDR3 protein: CSAIEGQGSGELFF. In nucleotides, the CDR3 is TGCAGTGCGATAGAGGGCCAAGGATCCGGGGAGCTGTTTTTT.

This clonotype has more than one count but fewer than ten. The chain links TRBV30 to TRBJ2-7; 10 nucleotides agree with TRBD1. V lost 2 bases and J lost 3; bases outside the gene matches: 7. Germline CDR1 and CDR2: GTSNPN and SVGIG (reference sequence). CDR3 length equals 15 residues. CDR3 sequence (DNA): TGTGCCTGGAGTATTCGGGACAGGGGTGGCTACGAGCAGTACTTC. Translated, it gives CAWSIRDRGGYEQYF.

This clonotype was recorded a few times. The chain employs TRBV28 and TRBJ1-1, with 7 bases matching TRBD1. This CDR3 is built from 15 residues. The germline gives CDR1 MDHEN, CDR2 SYDVKM. The trim removed 2 bases at V and 4 bases at J, leaving 7 bases unmatched. Here the CDR3 DNA reads TGTGCCAGCAGTTTACAGACAGGGAGGAGCACTGAAGCTTTCTTT. Amino acid sequence: CASSLQTGRSTEAFF.

With respect to this clonotype: One end of the junction does not line up with germline, which may come from a read error. The chain couples TRBV6-4 to TRBJ1-1; no definite D call. The CDR3 covers 12 residues. Germline V gene sequence: CDR1 MRHNA, CDR2 SNTAGT. The CDR3 coding sequence is TGTGCCACCAGTGATTCGGCGGATGAAGCTTTCTTT. It yields the protein CATSDSADEAFF.

This sequence joins TRBV15 and TRBJ1-5; D gene uncertain. Germline values: CDR1 LNHNV, CDR2 YYDKDF (reference sequence). V was clipped by 0 bases and J by 0 bases, with 9 bases between them. This CDR3 contains 16 residues. The CDR3 DNA reads as TGTGCCACCAGCAGAGAAAAAGGGCATAGCAATCAGCCCCAGCATTTT. Protein product: CATSREKGHSNQPQHF.

The rearrangement uses TRBV2 and TRBJ2-3; 9 bases are a match to TRBD2. The CDR3 is made up of 14 amino acids. J lost 2 bases, V lost 7 bases, and 4 bases had no gene match. The V gene's germline CDR1 is SNHLY and CDR2 FYNNEI. The CDR3 is CASMGLADTDTQYF. The CDR3, as DNA: TGTGCCAGCATGGGACTAGCCGACACAGATACGCAGTATTTT. Filled out from reference TRBV2 and TRBJ2-3, the complete variable domain reads EPEVTQTPSHQVTQMGQEVILRCVPISNHLYFYWYRQILGQKVEFLVSFYNNEISEKSEIFDDQFSVERPDGSNFTLKIRSTKLEDSAMYFCASMGLADTDTQYFGPGTRLTVL.

Turning to this clonotype: The CDR3 does not close with the conserved phenylalanine or tryptophan, likely indicating a read error. The chain is built from TRBV10-1 and TRBJ2-2; no clear D gene. This CDR3 is 12 amino acids long. V was clipped by 0 bases and J by 6 bases, with 2 bases between them. Germline lookup yields CDR1 WNHNN and CDR2 SYGVQD (reference sequence). CDR3 region: CASSESAGELFI. In DNA, the CDR3 is TGCGCCAGCAGTGAGTCCGCCGGGGAGCTGTTTATT.

The chain's CDR3 is CATSDLAGRETQYF. CDR3 sequence (DNA): TGTGCCACCAGTGATTTAGCGGGAAGAGAGACCCAGTACTTC. The V gene is TRBV7-2, the J gene TRBJ2-5; 8 bases agree with TRBD2. This CDR3 is 14 amino acids long. With V trimmed by 10 bases and J by 4 bases, 11 bases remained unmatched. Germline assignment: CDR1 SGHTA and CDR2 FQGNSA.

About this clonotype itself: A single base separates this from a much larger clone, so it may be a read error. The chain has TRBV15 and TRBJ2-1; unclear D gene. V was pared by 0 bases and J by 10 bases, with 7 bases between. CDR3 length: 12 amino acids. Germline values: CDR1 LNHNV, CDR2 YYDKDF (reference sequence). As DNA, the CDR3 is TGTGCCACCAGCAGAGAAGGGCGCGAGCAGTTCTTC. Translating it yields CATSREGREQFF. Full variable domain (rest looked up from reference TRBV15 and TRBJ2-1): DAMVIQNPRYQVTQFGKPVTLSCSQTLNHNVMYWYQQKSSQAPKLLFHYYDKDFNNEADTPDNFQSRRPNTSFCFLDIRSPGLGDTAMYLCATSREGREQFFGPGTRLTVL.

About this clonotype itself: Because it lacks the conserved phenylalanine or tryptophan at the end, this CDR3 is likely a read error. The rearrangement uses TRBV7-2 and TRBJ2-2; 11 bases align to TRBD2. The length of the CDR3 is 15 residues. The germline V gene has CDR1 SGHTA and CDR2 FQGNSA. The J segment lost 7 bases and the V segment lost 5 bases, leaving 6 bases of the junction unmatched. The CDR3 here is CASSPLAGAIGELFS. DNA for the CDR3: TGTGCCAGCAGCCCACTAGCGGGAGCGATCGGGGAGCTGTTTTCT.

Regarding this clonotype: Germline and junction disagree at one end, which may indicate a read error. This chain links TRBV4-1 with TRBJ2-1, with D possibly TRBD1 on 6 matching bases. CDR3 length: 18 residues. Germline V gene lookup returns CDR1 MGHRA and CDR2 YSYEKL. CDR3 sequence reads: CASSLHLPQGYFDNEQFF. CDR3 sequence (DNA): TGTGCCAGCAGCCTCCATCTACCACAGGGTTACTTCGACAATGAGCAGTTCTTC.

This chain uses TRBV19 with TRBJ2-2, with D maybe TRBD2 (6 bases). Germline CDR1 reads LNHDA; CDR2 reads SQIVND (reference sequence). Trimming cost V 3 bases and J 4 bases, with 12 bases left between them. This CDR3 comprises 15 residues. The CDR3 nucleotides read TGTGCCAGTAGTATGGGTAGCGGTTTCACCGGGGAGCTGTTTTTT. This gives the protein CASSMGSGFTGELFF.

This clonotype was seen just once. This chain connects TRBV15 to TRBJ1-6; D call uncertain. V shed 3 bases and J shed 8 bases, with 8 bases lying between them. The V gene's germline CDR1 is LNHNV and CDR2 YYDKDF (reference sequence). The CDR3 covers 13 residues. CDR3 nucleotides: TGTGCCACCAGCAGGAGGGAATATTCACCCCTCCACTTT. The encoded protein is CATSRREYSPLHF. The full variable domain, with the rest looked up from reference TRBV15 and TRBJ1-6, is DAMVIQNPRYQVTQFGKPVTLSCSQTLNHNVMYWYQQKSSQAPKLLFHYYDKDFNNEADTPDNFQSRRPNTSFCFLDIRSPGLGDTAMYLCATSRREYSPLHFGNGTRLTVT.

The chain links TRBV12-3 or TRBV12-4 to TRBJ2-3; 9 nucleotides align to TRBD2. This CDR3 is built from 15 residues. J was trimmed by 1 base and V by 3 bases; bases with no gene match: 2. The CDR3 loop reads CASSLERGGTDTQYF. CDR3 nucleotides: TGTGCCAGCAGTTTGGAGCGGGGGGGCACAGATACGCAGTATTTT.

The chain joins TRBV15 to TRBJ2-1; D gene unclear. CDR1 and CDR2 from the germline V gene are LNHNV and YYDKDF (reference sequence). There are 12 residues in the CDR3. Trimming shortened V by 4 bases and J by 4 bases, and 5 bases separated the two germline ends. Here the CDR3 DNA reads TGTGCCACCAGCATCAGTTACAATGAGCAGTTCTTC. This encodes CATSISYNEQFF.

The rearrangement uses TRBV12-3 or TRBV12-4 and TRBJ2-6; maybe TRBD1 (5 bases). Deletions cut 5 bases from V and 2 bases from J, with 13 bases between. The CDR3 has 16 residues. The CDR3 spells CASSEWGRAGANVLTF. The CDR3 DNA is TGTGCCAGCAGTGAATGGGGCAGGGCTGGGGCCAACGTCCTGACTTTC.

V gene TRBV4-1 combines with J gene TRBJ2-7; D may be TRBD1 (5 bases). Germline loops: CDR1 MGHRA, CDR2 YSYEKL. Between the trimmed V and J ends, which lost 5 bases and 0 bases, there was a span of 17 bases. The CDR3 has 16 residues. The CDR3 region is CASSLTGTDSSYEQYF. The DNA for the CDR3 is TGCGCCAGCAGCTTAACGGGCACAGACAGCTCCTACGAGCAGTACTTC.

This rearrangement joins TRBV7-6 to TRBJ1-2, with D maybe TRBD1 (6 bases). Trimming took off 6 bases at V and 0 bases at J, with 11 bases between the two ends. The CDR3 totals 14 residues. CDR1 and CDR2 from the germline V gene are SGHVS and FNYEAQ. CDR3 DNA sequence: TGTGCCAGCAGTTCGGCAGGGGCTAACTATGGCTACACCTTC. Residues: CASSSAGANYGYTF.

The rearrangement joins TRBV7-2 to TRBJ1-3; 11 bases are shared with TRBD1. CDR3 length equals 17 residues. Germline assignment: CDR1 SGHTA and CDR2 FQGNSA. V lost 5 bases, J lost 1 base, and 7 bases stayed unmatched. The CDR3 DNA is TGTGCCAGCAGCCTTGGGACAGGGGGGATATCTGGAAACACCATATATTTT. Translated, it gives CASSLGTGGISGNTIYF.

This clonotype was detected a few times. This chain links TRBV28 with TRBJ2-2; TRBD2 matches at 9 bases. This CDR3 is built from 18 residues. Germline CDR1 and CDR2: MDHEN and SYDVKM. The V gene end was trimmed by 6 bases and the J gene end by 3 bases; junction bases not matched to a gene: 14. CDR3 protein: CASRSSVLREGDTGELFF. The CDR3 region has the DNA TGTGCCAGCAGGTCCTCCGTCTTGCGGGAGGGGGACACCGGGGAGCTGTTTTTT.